This T cell receptor beta chain was recovered during a study of control samples from healthy donors and cancer patients. The CDR3 is 15 amino acids. Trimming removed 0 bases from V and 2 bases from J; junction bases left unmatched: 3. Per germline, CDR1 MNHEY and CDR2 SVGEGT. Sequenced by immunoSEQ multiplex PCR; TCRdb stores in-frame clones only, minus some. The table lists about 96,000 clones, just over 90% of them singletons. The sequence was collected from a man between 18 and 35 years old in good health. What was sequenced was blood. The chain uses TRBV6-2 or TRBV6-3 and TRBJ2-5; 7 nucleotides line up with TRBD1. CDR3: CASSYSGQAQETQYF. The CDR3, as DNA: TGTGCCAGCAGTTACTCCGGACAGGCTCAAGAGACCCAGTACTTC.